The clone carrying this T cell receptor (beta chain) was seen a few times. Its cognate antigen is unknown. This specimen belongs to a study of blood T cells in healthy people across ages. The study, taken as a whole, reports: Considered underestimates were the diversity estimates obtained from one million T cells.

Per germline, CDR1 LGHDT and CDR2 YNNKEL (reference sequence). Trimming removed 1 base at V and 2 bases at J, with 14 bases between. This CDR3 region has 17 residues. The second PCR ran about 6 to 12 cycles with a sample-barcoded 5' primer and J-beta primers. A single record per CDR3 protein comes from TCRdb applying MiXCR to the 5' RACE reads. The table records 750,000 to 850,000 distinct CDR3 sequences, 20% to 25% of them present only once. Every sample had a minimum of 6 million PBMCs isolated. These data were also reused for a study on T cells of mothers and their children.

Sequencing used blood. The chain employs TRBV3-1 and TRBJ1-4, with D perhaps matching TRBD1 (6 bases). The clonotype comes from a boy younger than 18 in good health. This CDR3 is CASSQAGGARTNEKLFF. The CDR3 region has the DNA TGTGCCAGCAGCCAAGCGGGGGGCGCAAGGACTAATGAAAAACTGTTTTTT.